The 12 T cell receptor beta chains below were found in one sample sequenced in a study of control samples from healthy donors and cancer patients. The data were produced by immunoSEQ multiplex PCR, yet TCRdb's version contains in-frame clones alone and is incomplete. The sample includes over 90,000 clones, around 90% seen only once; the top ten take about 2.5%. The source material was blood. The receptors derive from a woman younger than 30 in good health.

V is TRBV7-8 and J is TRBJ2-1; D gene ambiguous. The germline V gene has CDR1 SGHVS and CDR2 FQNEAQ. Deletions cut 5 bases from V and 6 bases from J, with 20 bases between. This CDR3 is built from 16 residues. The CDR3 DNA reads as TGTGCCAGCAGCGGAGCCGGACCCCAACCCCGCAATGAGCAGTTCTTC. This gives the protein CASSGAGPQPRNEQFF.

The CDR3 region is CASSSGTGDYGYTF. Here the CDR3 DNA reads TGTGCCAGCAGCTCCGGGACAGGGGACTATGGCTACACCTTC. The chain employs TRBV7-8 and TRBJ1-2; TRBD1 matches at 10 bases. The V segment lost 4 bases and the J segment 3 bases; nucleotides outside the gene matches: 2. The length of the CDR3 is 14 residues. The germline V gene encodes CDR1 SGHVS and CDR2 FQNEAQ.

This chain links TRBV6-5 with TRBJ1-1, with D unresolved. Germline CDR1 reads MNHEY; CDR2 reads SVGAGI. CDR3 length equals 12 residues. With 2 bases removed from V and 1 base from J, the gap between germline ends came to 2 bases. Here the CDR3 reads CASSYANTEAFF. CDR3 sequence (DNA): TGTGCCAGCAGTTACGCGAACACTGAAGCTTTCTTT.

The chain couples TRBV24-1 to TRBJ2-2; TRBD2 might be the D (5 bases). V lost 9 bases and J lost 0, with 16 bases in between. The CDR3 loop spans 16 amino acids. The germline CDR1 and CDR2 sequences are KGHDR and SFDVKD. The CDR3 DNA is TGTGCCACCCGGGGAGCGGCCCAAGCGAACACCGGGGAGCTGTTTTTT. Amino acids: CATRGAAQANTGELFF.

The chain recombines TRBV19 with TRBJ2-1, with 9 bases that match TRBD1. In germline, CDR1 is LNHDA, CDR2 SQIVND (reference sequence). The CDR3 has 15 amino acids. The trim removed 1 base at V and 8 bases at J, leaving 6 bases unmatched. DNA of the CDR3: TGTGCCAGTAGTATAGGGACCGGGACAGGGCATGAGCAGTTCTTC. Translation: CASSIGTGTGHEQFF.

The genes are TRBV19 and TRBJ2-7, with unresolved D. Trimming left V 5 bases short and J 2 bases short, with 19 bases between. The CDR3 spans 16 residues. The germline V gene encodes CDR1 LNHDA and CDR2 SQIVND (reference sequence). CDR3 sequence reads: CASSERKSNFPYEQYF. The CDR3 region has the DNA TGTGCCAGTAGTGAACGCAAGTCCAATTTCCCCTACGAGCAGTACTTC. Full variable domain (outside the CDR3, taken from reference TRBV19 and TRBJ2-7): DGGITQSPKYLFRKEGQNVTLSCEQNLNHDAMYWYRQDPGQGLRLIYYSQIVNDFQKGDIAEGYSVSREKKESFPLTVTSAQKNPTAFYLCASSERKSNFPYEQYFGPGTRLTVT.

This chain connects TRBV27 to TRBJ2-3; D unclear. CDR1 is MNHEY and CDR2 is SMNVEV in the germline V gene (reference sequence). Trimming shortened V by 1 base and J by 7 bases, and 15 bases separated the two germline ends. CDR3 length: 15 amino acids. The CDR3 DNA sequence: TGTGCCAGCAGTTTATTTAACCCTGCGGCTCATACGCAGTATTTT. Translating gives CASSLFNPAAHTQYF.

This rearrangement joins TRBV6-5 to TRBJ2-1; D is ambiguous. This CDR3 spans 13 amino acids. Germline assignment: CDR1 MNHEY and CDR2 SVGAGI. The ends were cut back, 2 bases at V and 8 bases at J, with 10 bases in the middle. CDR3: CASSYRLMYEQFF. CDR3 in DNA: TGTGCCAGCAGTTACCGGCTAATGTATGAGCAGTTCTTC.

The rearrangement links TRBV19 to TRBJ2-3, with 12 positions matching TRBD2. The CDR3 runs 17 residues. The V gene end was trimmed by 4 bases and the J gene end by 0 bases; junction bases not matched to a gene: 5. Germline V CDR1 and CDR2: LNHDA, SQIVND (reference sequence). DNA for the CDR3: TGTGCCAGTAGTAGACTAGCGGGAGCCTTCAGCACAGATACGCAGTATTTT. Translation gives CASSRLAGAFSTDTQYF.

The rearrangement uses TRBV30 and TRBJ1-2; D is undetermined. V was shortened by 0 bases and J by 0 bases, with 8 bases between the two germline ends. Germline V gene sequence: CDR1 GTSNPN, CDR2 SVGIG (reference sequence). This CDR3 comprises 14 residues. The CDR3 loop reads CAWSVGDSNYGYTF. CDR3 bases: TGTGCCTGGAGTGTTGGGGATTCTAACTATGGCTACACCTTC. The full variable domain, rest sourced from reference TRBV30 and TRBJ1-2, is SQTIHQWPATLVQPVGSPLSLECTVEGTSNPNLYWYRQAAGRGLQLLFYSVGIGQISSEVPQNLSASRPQDRQFILSSKKLLLSDSGFYLCAWSVGDSNYGYTFGSGTRLTVV.

The rearrangement uses TRBV3-1 (or the pseudogene TRBV3-2) and TRBJ1-6; no firm D call. Germline CDR1 and CDR2: LGHDT and YNNKEL (reference sequence). The CDR3 extends over 16 amino acids. Trimming took off 0 bases at V and 4 bases at J, with 10 bases between the two ends. The CDR3 nucleotides read TGTGCCAGCAGCCAAGATTTTACCGGGTATAATTCACCCCTCCACTTT. Translation gives CASSQDFTGYNSPLHF.

The V and J genes are TRBV15 and TRBJ2-5; D is tentatively TRBD1 or TRBD2 (5 bases each). The V end was cut by 10 bases, the J end by 2 bases, with 17 bases between. The germline CDR1 and CDR2 sequences are LNHNV and YYDKDF (reference sequence). The CDR3 contains 14 residues. For the CDR3, the DNA is TGTGCCAGCTCCTCCGGGACGGTACAAGAGACCCAGTACTTC. Protein product: CASSSGTVQETQYF.